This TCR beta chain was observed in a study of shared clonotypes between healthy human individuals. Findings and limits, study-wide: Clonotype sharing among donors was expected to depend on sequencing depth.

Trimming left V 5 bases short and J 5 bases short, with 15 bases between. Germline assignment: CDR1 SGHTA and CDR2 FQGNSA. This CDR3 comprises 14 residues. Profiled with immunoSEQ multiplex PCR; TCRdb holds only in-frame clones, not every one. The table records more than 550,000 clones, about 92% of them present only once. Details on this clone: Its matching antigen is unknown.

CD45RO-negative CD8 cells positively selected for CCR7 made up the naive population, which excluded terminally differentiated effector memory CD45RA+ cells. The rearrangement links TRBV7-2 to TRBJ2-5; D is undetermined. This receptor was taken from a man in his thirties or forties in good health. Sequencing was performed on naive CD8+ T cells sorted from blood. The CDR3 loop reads CASSPRRLQETQYF. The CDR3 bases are TGTGCCAGCAGCCCCCGGCGCCTACAGGAGACCCAGTACTTC.